This T cell receptor beta chain came from a study of T cell responses to AZD1222 COVID-19 vaccine. The study's findings and limits: In a largely white British group with more females than males, clonal diversity was possibly underestimated. CD4 TCRs covered the whole spike, strongest at regions 160-218 and 743-854. Repertoires were sampled only after the peak T cell response. Spike-specific TCR breadth and depth rose after two AZD1222 doses.

CDR3 size: 15 residues. V was clipped by 5 bases and J by 0 bases, with 13 bases between them. Germline lookup yields CDR1 MRHNA and CDR2 SNTAGT. TCRdb keeps only in-frame clones here, not all; method: immunoSEQ multiplex PCR. Of over 150,000 clones in the sample, 85% to 95% were seen once. Notes on this clone: Its specificity is unknown.

The sample in question was peripheral blood, obtained on day 0 of AZD1222 vaccination. This TCR was sampled from an adult in good health. V gene TRBV6-4 combines with J gene TRBJ1-1, with D maybe TRBD1 (5 bases). The CDR3 here is CASSLVAGMNTEAFF. Here the CDR3 DNA reads TGTGCCAGCAGTCTCGTCGCAGGGATGAACACTGAAGCTTTCTTT.